The rows below give T cell receptor beta chains drawn from one sample of a study of cytomegalovirus exposure and HLA in healthy donors. Measured with immunoSEQ multiplex PCR; TCRdb has only the in-frame clones, and not every one. The data show about 120,000 clones, about 76% seen once. The specimen sequenced was PBMCs. The source of these receptors is a man in his sixties in good health and CMV-seropositive. Both conserved end residues are part of each CDR3. Each record gives: clone size, J gene, D gene, V gene, CDR3 protein, CDR3 DNA. The D gene is left open where the match is weak. Where a row states a size, it is once, few, many or the class of an expanded clone; other rows omit it.

NA	TRBJ1-5	NA	TRBV7-8	CASSWQGNQPQHF	TGTGCCAGCAGCTGGCAGGGGAATCAGCCCCAGCATTTT
NA	TRBJ1-4	TRBD1	TRBV27	CASSPRTGSEKLFF	TGTGCCAGCAGTCCCCGGACAGGGAGTGAAAAACTGTTTTTT
NA	TRBJ2-7	TRBD2	TRBV6-4	CASRQTSGAYEQYF	TGTGCCAGCCGACAGACTAGCGGAGCCTACGAGCAGTACTTC
NA	TRBJ2-6	NA	TRBV5-4	CASSPTGGAGANVLTF	TGTGCCAGCAGCCCCACAGGGGGGGCGGGGGCCAACGTCCTGACTTTC
NA	TRBJ1-2	TRBD1	TRBV7-8	CASSPQGAPRSGYTF	TGTGCCAGCAGCCCACAGGGGGCGCCGAGAAGTGGCTACACCTTC
NA	TRBJ2-5	NA	TRBV7-2	CASSLAAGAYLETQYF	TGTGCCAGCAGCTTAGCGGCGGGGGCCTACCTGGAGACCCAGTACTTC
NA	TRBJ2-5	NA	TRBV2	CASSGAGGETQYF	TGTGCCAGCAGTGGAGCCGGGGGAGAGACCCAGTACTTC
few	TRBJ2-5	TRBD2	TRBV5-1	CASSTGLADRSETQYF	TGCGCCAGCAGCACAGGACTAGCGGACAGGTCCGAGACCCAGTACTTC
once	TRBJ2-3	NA	TRBV7-8	CASRWGPAGVSTDTQYF	TGTGCCAGCAGATGGGGCCCGGCAGGGGTCAGCACAGATACGCAGTATTTT
NA	TRBJ2-1	NA	TRBV5-1	CASSLAAGSIYNEQFF	TGCGCCAGCAGCTTGGCCGCAGGGTCGATCTACAATGAGCAGTTCTTC
NA	TRBJ2-7	TRBD2	TRBV5-1	CASSPSGTSGGGRYAWTYYEQYF	TGCGCCAGCAGCCCATCCGGGACTAGCGGAGGAGGAAGGTATGCATGGACCTACTACGAGCAGTACTTC
NA	TRBJ2-4	TRBD1	TRBV5-1	CASSRDREPYLAKNIQYF	TGCGCCAGCAGCCGGGACAGGGAGCCCTATTTAGCCAAAAACATTCAGTACTTC
NA	TRBJ2-3	TRBD2	TRBV11-2	CASSPRGSGGPDTQYF	TGTGCCAGCAGCCCTCGGGGGAGCGGGGGGCCAGATACGCAGTATTTT
NA	TRBJ2-2	NA	TRBV5-1	CASRGGATGELFF	TGCGCCAGCAGGGGGGGAGCAACCGGGGAGCTGTTTTTT
few	TRBJ2-3	TRBD2	TRBV7-2	CASSFGGSADTQYF	TGTGCCAGCAGCTTTGGCGGGAGTGCAGATACGCAGTATTTT
few	TRBJ2-1	NA	TRBV27	CASSLSGNTGYNEQFF	TGTGCCAGCAGTTTGTCCGGTAACACAGGATACAATGAGCAGTTCTTC
NA	TRBJ1-5	NA	TRBV30	CAWTPGTLSNQPQHF	TGTGCCTGGACCCCCGGGACACTTAGCAATCAGCCCCAGCATTTT
NA	TRBJ1-1	NA	TRBV6-1	CASTEGGNTEAFF	TGTGCCAGCACCGAAGGGGGTAACACTGAAGCTTTCTTT
NA	TRBJ2-7	TRBD1	TRBV7-7	CASSLGAGGPYEQYF	TGTGCCAGCAGCTTAGGTGCAGGGGGCCCCTACGAGCAGTACTTC
many	TRBJ1-1	TRBD1	TRBV7-2	CASSSTGTALEAFF	TGTGCCAGCAGCTCTACCGGGACAGCTCTTGAAGCTTTCTTT
NA	TRBJ2-1	NA	TRBV5-1	CASSSTANEQFF	TGCGCCAGCAGCTCCACCGCGAATGAGCAGTTCTTC
few	TRBJ2-2	TRBD2	TRBV18	CASSLLRGDTGELFF	TGTGCCAGCTCACTCCTTCGGGGGGACACCGGGGAGCTGTTTTTT
NA	TRBJ2-7	NA	TRBV19	CASSMSVAYEQYF	TGTGCCAGTAGTATGAGCGTTGCCTACGAGCAGTACTTC
NA	TRBJ2-7	TRBD2	TRBV5-5	CASSFGGGAYEQYF	TGTGCCAGCAGCTTCGGCGGGGGGGCGTACGAGCAGTACTTC
NA	TRBJ1-3	NA	TRBV25-1	CASSSGVGNTIYF	TGTGCCAGCAGTTCAGGGGTTGGAAACACCATATATTTT
NA	TRBJ1-1	TRBD1	TRBV10-3	CAISESGQANTEAFF	TGTGCCATCAGTGAGTCGGGACAGGCGAACACTGAAGCTTTCTTT
NA	TRBJ2-7	TRBD2	TRBV5-1	CASRGLAGSSYEQYF	TGCGCCAGCAGGGGACTAGCGGGTTCCTCCTACGAGCAGTACTTC
NA	TRBJ1-2	NA	TRBV30	CAWKGEVNYGYTF	TGTGCCTGGAAAGGGGAGGTTAACTATGGCTACACCTTC
NA	TRBJ2-3	NA	TRBV7-2	CASSLPVFDTQYF	TGTGCCAGCAGCTTACCCGTTTTCGATACGCAGTATTTT
NA	TRBJ2-6	NA	TRBV7-9	CASSLGRDSGANVLTF	TGTGCCAGCAGCTTAGGGCGGGACTCTGGGGCCAACGTCCTGACTTTC
NA	TRBJ1-2	TRBD1	TRBV5-1	CASSLVETGRYGYTF	TGCGCCAGCAGCTTGGTGGAGACAGGGCGGTATGGCTACACCTTC
NA	TRBJ1-2	NA	TRBV11-2	CASSLVSPPPGGYTF	TGTGCCAGCAGCTTAGTGTCCCCCCCGCCCGGTGGCTACACCTTC
once	TRBJ2-5	TRBD1	TRBV18	CASSPGQGAGETQYF	TGTGCCAGCTCACCGGGACAGGGGGCCGGGGAGACCCAGTACTTC
NA	TRBJ2-3	TRBD2	TRBV5-1	CASSAGLAGGLDTQYF	TGCGCCAGCAGCGCGGGACTAGCGGGAGGTCTAGATACGCAGTATTTT
NA	TRBJ2-5	TRBD2	TRBV9	CASTLGLAGVRETQYF	TGTGCCAGCACCTTGGGACTAGCGGGAGTAAGGGAGACCCAGTACTTC
NA	TRBJ2-7	NA	TRBV5-6	CASSPGLGSYEQYF	TGTGCCAGCAGCCCCGGACTGGGTTCCTACGAGCAGTACTTC
NA	TRBJ1-3	NA	TRBV6-1	CASTFDNSGNTIYF	TGTGCCAGCACCTTTGACAATTCTGGAAACACCATATATTTT
NA	TRBJ2-7	TRBD1	TRBV28	CASSRTGSYEQYF	TGTGCCAGCAGCCGGACAGGATCCTACGAGCAGTACTTC
NA	TRBJ1-1	NA	TRBV30	CAGGGTNTEAFF	TGTGCGGGGGGAGGGACGAACACTGAAGCTTTCTTT
few	TRBJ2-1	TRBD2	TRBV29-1	CSAQPSGSGYEQFF	TGCAGCGCCCAACCTAGCGGGAGTGGGTATGAGCAGTTCTTC
NA	TRBJ2-3	TRBD2	TRBV6-4	CASSPTSADTQYF	TGTGCCAGCAGCCCGACTAGCGCAGATACGCAGTATTTT
NA	TRBJ2-7	TRBD1	TRBV2	CASRGQGAYEQYF	TGTGCCAGCAGGGGACAGGGGGCCTACGAGCAGTACTTC
NA	TRBJ1-3	NA	TRBV2	CASSEQGRGNTIYF	TGTGCCAGCAGTGAACAGGGCCGTGGAAACACCATATATTTT
NA	TRBJ2-7	NA	TRBV6-1	CASAGDTYEQYF	TGTGCCAGCGCAGGCGATACCTACGAGCAGTACTTC
NA	TRBJ1-2	TRBD1	TRBV6-6	CASSYGQGENYGYTF	TGTGCCAGCAGTTACGGACAGGGTGAAAACTATGGCTACACCTTC
NA	TRBJ2-7	TRBD2	TRBV11-2	CASSSGGRVDEQYF	TGTGCCAGCAGTTCGGGAGGGAGGGTAGACGAGCAGTACTTC
NA	TRBJ2-7	NA	TRBV5-1	CASSLDSFEQYF	TGCGCCAGCAGCTTGGACAGCTTCGAGCAGTACTTC
NA	TRBJ2-7	TRBD2	TRBV5-1	CASSLASGGAVYEQYF	TGCGCCAGCAGCTTGGCTAGCGGGGGGGCCGTATACGAGCAGTACTTC